The table lists the clone carrying this TCR beta chain with a few counts. The source of the sample is a study of T cells after yellow fever vaccination. General study results and limits: Once the booster was given, most primary-vaccination clones reappeared, at just under 98% for CD4 and roughly 90% for CD8.

Making TCR cDNA involved 5'RACE template switching, which added UMIs and a universal primer site. TCRdb ran MiXCR on the 5' RACE reads and lists one entry per CDR3 protein. The data hold approximately 96,000 distinct CDR3 sequences, with roughly 9% observed a single time. The starting material was CD8+ T cells not binding an NS4B(214-222) dextramer, sorted from PBMCs, obtained roughly 14 days after the first yellow fever vaccination. This TCR was sampled from a young man who received the YFV17D yellow fever vaccine.

The CDR3 region is CASSQQGAHEQYF. CDR3 nucleotides: TGTGCCAGCAGCCAACAGGGGGCCCACGAGCAGTACTTC. The chain has TRBV4-2 and TRBJ2-7; 8 bases agree with TRBD1. V trimming: 2 bases; J trimming: 5 bases; junction bases outside the gene matches: 2. The germline V gene has CDR1 LGHNA and CDR2 YNFKEQ. The CDR3 has 13 amino acids.